These 17 T cell receptor beta chains were sequenced from one sample in a study of cytomegalovirus exposure and HLA in healthy donors. Sequenced by immunoSEQ multiplex PCR; TCRdb stores in-frame clones only, minus some. The table includes roughly 120,000 clones, about 84% detected once. The sequenced sample was PBMCs. The source of these receptors is a young woman in good health and CMV-seronegative.

The chain uses TRBV19 and TRBJ1-1; D not certain. Trimming left V 6 bases short and J 3 bases short, with 11 bases between. The germline V gene has CDR1 LNHDA and CDR2 SQIVND (reference sequence). CDR3 size: 13 residues. The chain's CDR3 is CASSAGLYTEAFF. As DNA, the CDR3 is TGTGCCAGTAGCGCGGGCCTATACACTGAAGCTTTCTTT.

J is TRBJ1-5 and V is TRBV2; maybe TRBD1 (5 bases). Germline V CDR1 and CDR2: SNHLY, FYNNEI. The V end lost 6 bases, the J end lost 2 bases, and 17 bases lay between the germline ends. This CDR3 region has 16 residues. The CDR3 is CASRALGAEGNQPQHF. CDR3 DNA sequence: TGTGCCAGCAGGGCCCTAGGGGCCGAGGGCAATCAGCCCCAGCATTTT.

The chain combines TRBV7-2 with TRBJ1-2, with 7 bases identical to TRBD1. From germline, CDR1 is SGHTA and CDR2 FQGNSA. The CDR3 contains 13 residues. V lost 4 bases to trimming and J lost 8 bases; unmatched junction nucleotides: 7. The CDR3 nucleotides are TGTGCCAGCAGCTCAGACAGGGAGGTCGGCTACACCTTC. Translation gives CASSSDREVGYTF. Full variable domain (remainder filled in from reference TRBV7-2 and TRBJ1-2): GAGVSQSPSNKVTEKGKDVELRCDPISGHTALYWYRQSLGQGLEFLIYFQGNSAPDKSGLPSDRFSAERTGGSVSTLTIQRTQQEDSAVYLCASSSDREVGYTFGSGTRLTVV.

The chain links TRBV27 to TRBJ2-6; 10 bases are shared with TRBD1. The CDR3 runs to 19 residues. Trimming took 3 bases from V and 4 from J; bases not matched to a gene: 12. From germline, CDR1 is MNHEY and CDR2 SMNVEV (reference sequence). CDR3 in amino acids: CASSFGSRDRGGGANVLTF. The CDR3 DNA is TGTGCCAGCAGTTTTGGGAGCCGGGACAGGGGAGGAGGGGCCAACGTCCTGACTTTC.

The chain combines TRBV30 with TRBJ2-1; the D gene is possibly TRBD2 (5 bases). The germline V and J ends were trimmed by 5 bases and 1 base, with 15 bases remaining between them. The CDR3 has 15 residues. Per germline, CDR1 GTSNPN and CDR2 SVGIG (reference sequence). CDR3 nucleotide sequence: TGTGCCTGGGAGGCGGGCGTTACTTCCTACAATGAGCAGTTCTTC. Translation: CAWEAGVTSYNEQFF.

The V and J genes are TRBV29-1 and TRBJ2-7; a weak D match, TRBD2 (6 bases). The CDR3 runs 19 residues. The germline V and J ends were trimmed by 2 bases and 3 bases, with 29 bases remaining between them. Germline V CDR1 and CDR2: SQVTM, ANQGSEA. CDR3 nucleotide sequence: TGCAGCGTTGAATGGGGGGTGGAGGAGGGCCAATCCAGAAACTACGAGCAGTACTTC. Translating gives CSVEWGVEEGQSRNYEQYF.

The sample holds a few counts of this clone. The chain recombines TRBV5-1 with TRBJ1-5; no clear D gene. V was pared by 2 bases and J by 4 bases, with 13 bases between. The CDR3 totals 15 residues. Germline lookup yields CDR1 SGHRS and CDR2 YFSETQ. The CDR3 DNA reads TGCGCCAGCAGCTTCGGCCCGGAGGATAATCAGCCCCAGCATTTT. This sequence encodes CASSFGPEDNQPQHF.

J is TRBJ2-2 and V is TRBV19; D ambiguous. Germline lookup yields CDR1 LNHDA and CDR2 SQIVND (reference sequence). V shed 3 bases and J shed 3 bases, with 8 bases lying between them. This CDR3 comprises 14 residues. The CDR3 protein is CASSMGQDTGELFF. In DNA, the CDR3 is TGTGCCAGTAGTATGGGCCAGGACACCGGGGAGCTGTTTTTT.

The rearrangement uses TRBV6-6 and TRBJ2-5; 13 positions agree with TRBD2. The V segment lost 7 bases and the J segment 8 bases; nucleotides outside the gene matches: 13. CDR3 length: 16 amino acids. Germline V gives CDR1 MNHNY, CDR2 SVGAGI (reference sequence). The CDR3 loop reads CASTARTSGGENTQYF. CDR3 nucleotides: TGTGCCAGCACCGCGAGGACTAGCGGGGGCGAGAATACCCAGTACTTC.

The chain couples TRBV28 to TRBJ1-2, with TRBD1 matching 8 bases. The CDR3 is 15 amino acids. The J segment lost 2 bases and the V segment lost 10 bases, leaving 12 bases of the junction unmatched. Looked up from germline, CDR1 is MDHEN and CDR2 is SYDVKM. Here the CDR3 reads CATYGGGQGNYGYTF. CDR3 nucleotide sequence: TGTGCCACCTATGGGGGTGGACAGGGCAACTATGGCTACACCTTC.

Regarding this clone: One end of the junction fails to match germline, which may point to a read error. The V and J genes are TRBV7-7 and TRBJ2-5; D call uncertain. CDR3 size: 13 residues. Germline V gives CDR1 SSHAT, CDR2 FNYEAQ (reference sequence). As DNA, the CDR3 is TGTGCTAGCAGCTTTTCCGGGTCAGAGACCCAGTACTTC. This gives the protein CASSFSGSETQYF.

The V and J genes are TRBV30 and TRBJ2-2, with 8 bases fitting TRBD1. With V trimmed by 8 bases and J by 4 bases, 3 bases remained unmatched. Germline CDR1 is GTSNPN and CDR2 is SVGIG (reference sequence). This CDR3 region has 12 residues. In DNA form, the CDR3 reads TGTGCCGGACAGGGTAGCACCGGGGAGCTGTTTTTT. Encoded protein: CAGQGSTGELFF.

The rearrangement joins TRBV5-1 to TRBJ1-1, with D possibly matching TRBD1 (5 bases). The germline gives CDR1 SGHRS, CDR2 YFSETQ. V lost 0 bases to trimming and J lost 2 bases, with 8 bases between them. CDR3 length: 14 residues. The CDR3 region is CASSLVRTNTEAFF. DNA of the CDR3: TGCGCCAGCAGCTTGGTACGGACAAACACTGAAGCTTTCTTT.

The rearrangement uses TRBV5-4 and TRBJ2-3; 10 bases agree with TRBD2. Germline V gives CDR1 SGHNT, CDR2 YYREEE (reference sequence). J was trimmed by 1 base and V by 3 bases; bases with no gene match: 2. The CDR3 totals 15 residues. As DNA, the CDR3 is TGTGCCAGCAGCTCCGGGACTAGCGGCACAGATACGCAGTATTTT. Residues: CASSSGTSGTDTQYF.

The genes are TRBV5-3 and TRBJ1-2, with TRBD1 as a possible D gene (6 bases). TRBV5-3 is sorted into the ORF group, with uncertain function. The CDR3 has 13 amino acids. V was clipped by 7 bases and J by 2 bases, with 12 bases between them. CDR3: CARAWTANYGYTF. In DNA, the CDR3 is TGTGCCAGAGCTTGGACAGCCAACTATGGCTACACCTTC.

The chain uses TRBV7-9 and TRBJ1-5, with unresolved D. This CDR3 has 16 residues. The germline V and J ends were trimmed by 3 bases and 1 base, with 13 bases remaining between them. The germline gives CDR1 SEHNR, CDR2 FQNEAQ (reference sequence). The CDR3 bases are TGTGCCAGCAGCTTGTACGGGGTAGGAAGCAATCAGCCCCAGCATTTT. This encodes CASSLYGVGSNQPQHF.

The chain has TRBV4-1 and TRBJ1-5; 10 bases fit TRBD1. This CDR3 has 16 amino acids. With 4 bases clipped from V and 3 bases from J, the junction kept 6 bases outside the gene matches. Per germline, CDR1 MGHRA and CDR2 YSYEKL. CDR3 nucleotide sequence: TGCGCCAGCAGCCTATACGGGACAGGGGACAATCAGCCCCAGCATTTT. Translating it yields CASSLYGTGDNQPQHF.